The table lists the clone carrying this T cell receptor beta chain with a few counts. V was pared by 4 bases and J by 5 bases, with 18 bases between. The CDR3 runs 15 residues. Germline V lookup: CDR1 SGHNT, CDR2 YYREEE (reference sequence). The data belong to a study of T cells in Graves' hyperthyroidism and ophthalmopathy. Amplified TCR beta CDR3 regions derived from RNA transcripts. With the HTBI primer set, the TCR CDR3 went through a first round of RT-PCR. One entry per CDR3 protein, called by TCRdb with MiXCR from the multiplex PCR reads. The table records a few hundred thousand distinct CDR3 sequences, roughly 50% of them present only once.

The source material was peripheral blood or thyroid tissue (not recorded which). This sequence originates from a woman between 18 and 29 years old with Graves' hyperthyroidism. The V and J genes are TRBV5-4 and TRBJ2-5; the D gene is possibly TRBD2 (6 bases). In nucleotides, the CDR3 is TGTGCCAGCAGCGGGACTGTCTCCGCCCGGGAGACCCAGTACTTC. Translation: CASSGTVSARETQYF.